A single sample is the source of the 23 T cell receptor beta chains below, sequenced in a study of CD4 T cells in relation to SARS-CoV-2 and coronaviruses. Libraries were prepared by immunoSEQ multiplex PCR; TCRdb keeps only in-frame clonotypes and omits some of them. Of tens of thousands of clones in the sample, roughly 90% were seen once. Unexposed donor CD4+ T cells date from about 2011-2018, before the COVID-19 pandemic. Sequencing used memory CD4+ T cells from PBMCs. The receptors here all came from a human donor in good health.

The rearrangement links TRBV28 to TRBJ1-2; no definite D call. CDR1 MDHEN and CDR2 SYDVKM come from the germline V gene. The V and J ends lost 7 bases and 9 bases respectively, with 18 bases between them. This CDR3 is built from 13 residues. CDR3 sequence (DNA): TGTGCCAGCACAGTATCGGGTAGACAACGCTACACCTTC. Amino acids: CASTVSGRQRYTF.

The chain couples TRBV3-1 (or the pseudogene TRBV3-2) to TRBJ2-3; 10 bases fit TRBD1. The germline CDR1 and CDR2 sequences are LGHDT and YNNKEL (reference sequence). The V and J ends lost 2 bases and 2 bases, in that order; junction bases with no gene match: 4. The CDR3 has 16 amino acids. The CDR3 protein is CASSQRQGAPTDTQYF. The CDR3 DNA reads as TGTGCCAGCAGCCAAAGACAGGGGGCGCCCACAGATACGCAGTATTTT.

This chain links TRBV28 with TRBJ2-1, with 9 bases matching TRBD2. Germline lookup yields CDR1 MDHEN and CDR2 SYDVKM. The length of the CDR3 is 16 residues. After removal of 6 bases from V and 8 bases from J, the junction contained 14 bases not matched to a gene. CDR3 region: CASSSLTRLAVDEQFF. The CDR3 coding sequence is TGTGCCAGCAGCTCCCTAACGAGACTAGCGGTGGATGAGCAGTTCTTC.

This chain links TRBV7-8 with TRBJ1-1; a possible D gene is TRBD1 (5 bases). The germline V and J ends were trimmed by 1 base and 1 base, with 10 bases remaining between them. There are 15 residues in the CDR3. The germline gives CDR1 SGHVS, CDR2 FQNEAQ. The CDR3 DNA reads as TGTGCCAGCAGCTTAGGGGCAGGGCCGAACACTGAAGCTTTCTTT. Translated: CASSLGAGPNTEAFF.

The chain combines TRBV2 with TRBJ1-1, with 7 bases identical to TRBD1. Germline-derived CDR1 and CDR2 are SNHLY and FYNNEI. CDR3 length equals 15 residues. Trimming took 4 bases from V and 2 from J; bases not matched to a gene: 7. CDR3 in amino acids: CASSGVRQGNTEAFF. The CDR3 DNA follows: TGTGCCAGCAGTGGAGTCAGACAGGGAAACACTGAAGCTTTCTTT.

The chain is built from TRBV28 and TRBJ2-1; D gene ambiguous. The germline V gene encodes CDR1 MDHEN and CDR2 SYDVKM. This CDR3 contains 14 residues. The V gene lost 6 bases and the J gene lost 1 base, with 10 bases spanning the gap. CDR3 sequence reads: CASRLRSSYNEQFF. CDR3 nucleotide sequence: TGTGCCAGCAGGTTACGCTCGTCCTACAATGAGCAGTTCTTC.

The V and J genes are TRBV28 and TRBJ1-5; D perhaps matches TRBD1 (6 bases). The CDR3 sequence is 17 residues long. Germline V CDR1 and CDR2: MDHEN, SYDVKM. The V end was cut by 6 bases, the J end by 0 bases, with 18 bases between. The CDR3 spells CASSPGTTLYSNQPQHF. The CDR3 DNA follows: TGTGCCAGCAGCCCCGGGACAACACTATATAGCAATCAGCCCCAGCATTTT.

The CDR3 is CASSNLWAVRDPSSGANVLTF. CDR3 nucleotides: TGTGCCAGCAGCAACCTTTGGGCTGTGCGGGACCCGAGCTCTGGGGCCAACGTCCTGACTTTC. V gene TRBV7-9 combines with J gene TRBJ2-6, with D tentatively TRBD2 (6 bases). CDR3 length: 21 residues. Trimming shortened V by 5 bases and J by 0 bases, and 26 bases separated the two germline ends. Germline loops: CDR1 SEHNR, CDR2 FQNEAQ (reference sequence).

V is TRBV5-4 and J is TRBJ2-1; TRBD2 might be the D (6 bases). Germline V gene lookup returns CDR1 SGHNT and CDR2 YYREEE (reference sequence). The CDR3 spans 15 residues. V was trimmed by 4 bases and J by 0 bases, leaving 11 bases between them. This CDR3 is CASSPWDSSYNEQFF. For the CDR3, the DNA is TGTGCCAGCAGCCCTTGGGACTCCTCCTACAATGAGCAGTTCTTC.

This clone came up a few times. The V and J genes are TRBV28 and TRBJ2-2; perhaps TRBD2 as D (5 bases). This CDR3 has 15 residues. With 0 bases removed from V and 6 bases from J, the gap between germline ends came to 11 bases. Looked up from germline, CDR1 is MDHEN and CDR2 is SYDVKM. CDR3 loop: CASSLWIAKSGELFF. In DNA, the CDR3 is TGTGCCAGCAGTTTATGGATAGCGAAATCCGGGGAGCTGTTTTTT.

This sequence joins TRBV24-1 and TRBJ2-3; perhaps D is TRBD1 or TRBD2 (5 bases each). Germline CDR1 KGHDR, CDR2 SFDVKD. The CDR3 runs 15 residues. Trimming took 9 bases from V and 2 from J, leaving 17 bases between them. Here the CDR3 reads CATAPRDGNTDTQYF. The CDR3 nucleotides are TGTGCCACCGCCCCTCGGGACGGCAACACAGATACGCAGTATTTT.

V usage is TRBV7-9 and J usage is TRBJ2-4; 8 nucleotides agree with TRBD1. The J segment lost 1 base and the V segment lost 5 bases, leaving 7 bases of the junction unmatched. The germline CDR1 and CDR2 sequences are SEHNR and FQNEAQ (reference sequence). This CDR3 spans 16 amino acids. The CDR3 sequence: CASSHRTGMAKNIQYF. The CDR3 nucleotides are TGTGCCAGCAGCCATAGGACAGGGATGGCCAAAAACATTCAGTACTTC.

The chain combines TRBV7-9 with TRBJ2-1, with D unresolved. V lost 5 bases and J 5 bases, leaving 22 bases between the germline ends. Germline V CDR1 and CDR2: SEHNR, FQNEAQ (reference sequence). This CDR3 has 17 amino acids. The CDR3 here is CASSPTTRRLMNNEQFF. The CDR3 DNA is TGTGCCAGCAGCCCGACGACCAGAAGGTTAATGAACAATGAGCAGTTCTTC.

V gene TRBV5-4 combines with J gene TRBJ2-5, with a weak D call TRBD2 (6 bases). Germline V gene lookup returns CDR1 SGHNT and CDR2 YYREEE (reference sequence). Trimming left V 1 base short and J 4 bases short, with 11 bases between. CDR3 size: 14 residues. The CDR3 DNA reads as TGTGCCAGCAGCTTGAACATGGGAGGAGAGACCCAGTACTTC. Translating it yields CASSLNMGGETQYF.

This chain links TRBV28 with TRBJ2-2; D perhaps matches TRBD2 (5 bases). The CDR3 runs 14 residues. Germline assignment: CDR1 MDHEN and CDR2 SYDVKM. Trimming took off 10 bases at V and 2 bases at J, with 14 bases between the two ends. The CDR3 loop is CATGGRINTGELFF. The CDR3 DNA reads TGTGCCACCGGAGGACGGATCAACACCGGGGAGCTGTTTTTT.

V gene TRBV27 combines with J gene TRBJ1-2; D is possibly TRBD1 (6 bases). Germline CDR1 and CDR2: MNHEY and SMNVEV (reference sequence). The CDR3 sequence is 15 residues long. V was shortened by 6 bases and J by 0 bases, with 14 bases between the two germline ends. The CDR3 loop is CASSEGGVANYGYTF. In nucleotides, the CDR3 is TGTGCCAGCAGCGAGGGGGGGGTAGCTAACTATGGCTACACCTTC.

V usage is TRBV28 and J usage is TRBJ2-7; D unclear. CDR3 length equals 14 residues. Germline V gives CDR1 MDHEN, CDR2 SYDVKM. Trimming shortened V by 5 bases and J by 2 bases, and 13 bases separated the two germline ends. Written as DNA, the CDR3 is TGTGCCAGCAGTACAACCGCTCCAACCTACGAGCAGTACTTC. This encodes CASSTTAPTYEQYF. The full variable domain, completed using reference TRBV28 and TRBJ2-7, is DVKVTQSSRYLVKRTGEKVFLECVQDMDHENMFWYRQDPGLGLRLIYFSYDVKMKEKGDIPEGYSVSREKKERFSLILESASTNQTSMYLCASSTTAPTYEQYFGPGTRLTVT.

The V gene is TRBV27, the J gene TRBJ1-3, with no clear D. CDR1 and CDR2 from the germline V gene are MNHEY and SMNVEV (reference sequence). The CDR3 loop spans 13 amino acids. Trimming left V 0 bases short and J 2 bases short, with 2 bases between. CDR3 nucleotides: TGTGCCAGCAGTTTATCACCTGGAAACACCATATATTTT. It specifies CASSLSPGNTIYF.

The gene calls are TRBV28 and TRBJ2-7, with 9 positions matching TRBD1. This CDR3 region has 15 residues. Germline CDR1 and CDR2: MDHEN and SYDVKM. V lost 3 bases to trimming and J lost 9 bases; unmatched junction nucleotides: 12. CDR3 nucleotide sequence: TGTGCCAGCAGTTTGCCCGGGACAGGGTACACCGCGCAGTACTTC. This codes for CASSLPGTGYTAQYF.

This chain connects TRBV3-1 (or the pseudogene TRBV3-2) to TRBJ2-1, with 11 positions matching TRBD2. The ends lost 4 bases at V and 10 bases at J; junction bases unmatched: 9. CDR1 and CDR2 from the germline V gene are LGHDT and YNNKEL (reference sequence). This CDR3 is built from 15 residues. CDR3 region: CASSPGTSGVREQFF. The CDR3 coding sequence is TGTGCCAGCAGCCCCGGGACTAGCGGAGTCCGGGAGCAGTTCTTC.

J is TRBJ2-1 and V is TRBV9, with 7 nucleotides matching TRBD1. The CDR3 spans 13 residues. Germline V gives CDR1 SGDLS, CDR2 YYNGEE. Trimming at V came to 2 bases and at J to 6 bases, leaving 2 bases not matched to a gene. CDR3 sequence (DNA): TGTGCCAGCAGCGTCTCAGGGGGCAATGAGCAGTTCTTC. This encodes CASSVSGGNEQFF.

V gene TRBV6-5 combines with J gene TRBJ1-2; 9 bases align to TRBD1. The CDR3 consists of 15 residues. V lost 1 base and J lost 6; bases outside the gene matches: 6. Germline lookup yields CDR1 MNHEY and CDR2 SVGAGI. The CDR3 reads CASSYFRQGGHGYTF. CDR3 DNA: TGTGCCAGCAGTTACTTCCGACAGGGGGGTCATGGCTACACCTTC.

This chain links TRBV7-9 with TRBJ2-5; D remains ambiguous. CDR3 length: 15 residues. Trimming shortened V by 1 base and J by 4 bases, and 13 bases separated the two germline ends. The germline gives CDR1 SEHNR, CDR2 FQNEAQ (reference sequence). CDR3 DNA: TGTGCCAGCAGCTTAGGCTCTTCTCCCCCAGAGACCCAGTACTTC. As protein: CASSLGSSPPETQYF.